The next 13 T cell receptor beta chains were all read from a single sample in a study of blood T cell repertoires in COVID-19. The assay was immunoSEQ multiplex PCR, and TCRdb's table has in-frame clones only and misses some. The sample carries about 52,000 clones, 86% recorded once. The sample was peripheral blood. These receptors came from a man in his sixties or seventies with acute or convalescent COVID-19.

The V gene is TRBV28, the J gene TRBJ2-3; possible D gene TRBD2, 7 bases. Germline V gene sequence: CDR1 MDHEN, CDR2 SYDVKM. Trimming removed 2 bases at V and 4 bases at J, with 13 bases between. This CDR3 contains 15 residues. Here the CDR3 reads CASSLLGGGADTQYF. The CDR3 DNA reads TGTGCCAGCAGTTTACTTGGGGGGGGCGCAGATACGCAGTATTTT. Complete variable domain (other parts from reference TRBV28 and TRBJ2-3): DVKVTQSSRYLVKRTGEKVFLECVQDMDHENMFWYRQDPGLGLRLIYFSYDVKMKEKGDIPEGYSVSREKKERFSLILESASTNQTSMYLCASSLLGGGADTQYFGPGTRLTVL.

This rearrangement joins TRBV4-2 to TRBJ2-7; the D gene is possibly TRBD2 (6 bases). The V end lost 1 base, the J end lost 1 base, and 8 bases lay between the germline ends. This CDR3 is 14 amino acids long. CDR1 and CDR2 from the germline V gene are LGHNA and YNFKEQ. CDR3 region: CASSQAGVSYEQYF. The CDR3 nucleotides read TGTGCCAGCAGCCAAGCGGGAGTGTCCTACGAGCAGTACTTC.

This clone turned up a few times. V is TRBV7-3 and J is TRBJ1-2; 8 positions match TRBD1. J lost 5 bases, V lost 4 bases, and 12 bases had no gene match. Germline V gives CDR1 SGHTA, CDR2 FQGTGA. The CDR3 contains 16 residues. The DNA of the CDR3 is TGTGCCAGCAGCTCCCGGACAGGGTCGGGAGTATATGGCTACACCTTC. Amino acids: CASSSRTGSGVYGYTF. The full variable domain, in which reference TRBV7-3 and TRBJ1-2 provide the parts outside the CDR3, is GAGVSQTPSNKVTEKGKYVELRCDPISGHTALYWYRQSLGQGPEFLIYFQGTGAADDSGLPNDRFFAVRPEGSVSTLKIQRTERGDSAVYLCASSSRTGSGVYGYTFGSGTRLTVV.

The rearrangement uses TRBV29-1 and TRBJ2-3; a possible D gene is TRBD1 (8 bases). This CDR3 spans 14 amino acids. From germline, CDR1 is SQVTM and CDR2 ANQGSEA. Trimming pared 6 bases from V and 2 bases from J, leaving 15 bases between. The CDR3: CSVQTGGVTDTQYF. The CDR3 coding sequence is TGCAGCGTACAAACAGGGGGGGTCACAGATACGCAGTATTTT.

DNA for the CDR3: TGTGCCACCAGTGCCAGGAGGGGGGGGTACACAGATACGCAGTATTTT. Amino acids: CATSARRGGYTDTQYF. The chain carries TRBV24-1 and TRBJ2-3; possible D gene TRBD2, 7 bases. This CDR3 is built from 16 residues. The V end lost 5 bases, the J end lost 2 bases, and 16 bases lay between the germline ends. The germline gives CDR1 KGHDR, CDR2 SFDVKD.

A single count supports this clone. The genes are TRBV6-5 and TRBJ1-6; tentative D call: TRBD1 (5 bases). The CDR3 consists of 15 residues. V dropped 8 bases and J dropped 4 bases, with 15 bases sitting between them. Germline V gene lookup returns CDR1 MNHEY and CDR2 SVGAGI. CDR3 region: CASSWGRGYNSPLHF. The CDR3 DNA reads as TGTGCCAGCTCTTGGGGTCGGGGGTATAATTCACCCCTCCACTTT.

This chain links TRBV11-2 with TRBJ2-7; 10 bases are a match to TRBD1. CDR3 length: 15 amino acids. Unmatched junction bases numbered 5, after V lost 4 bases and J lost 2 bases. Germline-derived CDR1 and CDR2 are SGHAT and FQNNGV. The CDR3 nucleotides read TGTGCCAGCAGCTCAAGGGACAGGGGCGCCTACGAGCAGTACTTC. It yields the protein CASSSRDRGAYEQYF. Using reference TRBV11-2 and TRBJ2-7 for the parts outside the CDR3, the full variable domain is EAGVAQSPRYKIIEKRQSVAFWCNPISGHATLYWYQQILGQGPKLLIQFQNNGVVDDSQLPKDRFSAERLKGVDSTLKIQPAKLEDSAVYLCASSSRDRGAYEQYFGPGTRLTVT.

The CDR3, as DNA: TGTGCCACCGCCCTCCCGGGTAATGAGCAGTTCTTC. Translating it yields CATALPGNEQFF. The gene calls are TRBV24-1 and TRBJ2-1; D is unclear. The germline gives CDR1 KGHDR, CDR2 SFDVKD. V lost 9 bases to trimming and J lost 7 bases, with 12 bases between them. This CDR3 contains 12 residues.

The V and J genes are TRBV7-9 and TRBJ1-1, with 8 bases fitting TRBD1. Trimming removed 6 bases from V and 1 base from J; junction bases left unmatched: 4. CDR1 and CDR2 from the germline V gene are SEHNR and FQNEAQ (reference sequence). This CDR3 spans 14 amino acids. As DNA, the CDR3 is TGTGCCAGCAGGGGGACAGGAAGGAACACTGAAGCTTTCTTT. Translation: CASRGTGRNTEAFF. Filled out from reference TRBV7-9 and TRBJ1-1, the complete variable domain reads DTGVSQNPRHKITKRGQNVTFRCDPISEHNRLYWYRQTLGQGPEFLTYFQNEAQLEKSRLLSDRFSAERPKGSFSTLEIQRTEQGDSAMYLCASRGTGRNTEAFFGQGTRLTVV.

The rearrangement uses TRBV12-5 and TRBJ2-3; D possibly corresponds to TRBD1 (6 bases). CDR1 and CDR2 (germline): LGHNT, FRNRAP. Between the trimmed V and J ends, which lost 9 bases and 0 bases, there was a span of 16 bases. This CDR3 is 15 amino acids long. The CDR3, as DNA: TGTGCTAGCAATCAGGGGCCCCAAAGCACAGATACGCAGTATTTT. It specifies CASNQGPQSTDTQYF. The whole variable domain, remainder taken from reference TRBV12-5 and TRBJ2-3, is DARVTQTPRHKVTEMGQEVTMRCQPILGHNTVFWYRQTMMQGLELLAYFRNRAPLDDSGMPKDRFSAEMPDATLATLKIQPSEPRDSAVYFCASNQGPQSTDTQYFGPGTRLTVL.

The count of this clone is one. The rearrangement links TRBV18 to TRBJ1-5, with 12 nucleotides matching TRBD1. The CDR3 is 18 residues long. Trimming at V came to 0 bases and at J to 3 bases, leaving 6 bases not matched to a gene. Germline CDR1 and CDR2: KGHSH and LQKENI. CDR3: CASSPPRGTGGINQPQHF. CDR3 nucleotides: TGTGCCAGCTCACCACCCCGCGGGACAGGGGGCATCAATCAGCCCCAGCATTTT.

The chain is built from TRBV28 and TRBJ2-3, with 9 bases that match TRBD2. Per germline, CDR1 MDHEN and CDR2 SYDVKM. The CDR3 contains 17 residues. Trimming cost V 9 bases and J 2 bases; bases outside gene matches: 15. The CDR3, as DNA: TGTGCCAGTCCTCCAGCGGGGGGAATTATTTTCACAGATACGCAGTATTTT. Translating gives CASPPAGGIIFTDTQYF.

The chain combines TRBV14 with TRBJ1-3, with D maybe TRBD1 (5 bases). V lost 9 bases and J lost 3, with 18 bases in between. Germline V gene data show CDR1 as SGHDN and CDR2 as FVKESK. This CDR3 region has 15 residues. CDR3 residues: CASAAGARDGNTIYF. CDR3 DNA: TGTGCCAGTGCGGCTGGGGCCAGGGATGGAAACACCATATATTTT. The variable domain in full, with the rest retrieved from reference TRBV14 and TRBJ1-3, is EAGVTQFPSHSVIEKGQTVTLRCDPISGHDNLYWYRRVMGKEIKFLLHFVKESKQDESGMPNNRFLAERTGGTYSTLKVQPAELEDSGVYFCASAAGARDGNTIYFGEGSWLTVV.